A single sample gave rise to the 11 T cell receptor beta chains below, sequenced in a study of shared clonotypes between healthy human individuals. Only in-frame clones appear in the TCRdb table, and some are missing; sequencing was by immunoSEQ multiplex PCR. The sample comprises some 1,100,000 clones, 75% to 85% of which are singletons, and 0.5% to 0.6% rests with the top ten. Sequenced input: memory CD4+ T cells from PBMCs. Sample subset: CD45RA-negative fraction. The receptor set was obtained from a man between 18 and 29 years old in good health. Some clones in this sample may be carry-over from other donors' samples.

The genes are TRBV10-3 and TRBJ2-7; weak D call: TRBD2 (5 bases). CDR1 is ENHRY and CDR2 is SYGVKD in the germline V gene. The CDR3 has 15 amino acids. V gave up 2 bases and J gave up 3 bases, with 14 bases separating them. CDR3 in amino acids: CAISEASGTFYEQYF. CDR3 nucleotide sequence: TGTGCCATCAGTGAGGCCTCGGGAACCTTCTACGAGCAGTACTTC.

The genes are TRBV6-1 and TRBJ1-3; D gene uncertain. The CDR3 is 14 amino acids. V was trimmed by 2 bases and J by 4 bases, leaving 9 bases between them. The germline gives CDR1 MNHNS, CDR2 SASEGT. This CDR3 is CASSEQLPGNTIYF. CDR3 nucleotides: TGTGCCAGCAGTGAACAACTGCCCGGAAACACCATATATTTT.

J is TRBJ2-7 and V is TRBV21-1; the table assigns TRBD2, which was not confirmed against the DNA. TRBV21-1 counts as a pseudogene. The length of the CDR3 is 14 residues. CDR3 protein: CASTPMTLSYEQYF. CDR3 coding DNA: TGTGCCAGCACCCCCATGACTCTATCCTACGAGCAGTACTTC.

The chain's CDR3 is CASSVGQADTQYF. The CDR3 region has the DNA TGTGCCAGCAGCGTCGGACAGGCAGATACGCAGTATTTT. The chain combines TRBV9 with TRBJ2-3; 7 positions match TRBD1. V was clipped by 2 bases and J by 4 bases; unmatched bases: 1. Germline loops: CDR1 SGDLS, CDR2 YYNGEE. This CDR3 has 13 residues.

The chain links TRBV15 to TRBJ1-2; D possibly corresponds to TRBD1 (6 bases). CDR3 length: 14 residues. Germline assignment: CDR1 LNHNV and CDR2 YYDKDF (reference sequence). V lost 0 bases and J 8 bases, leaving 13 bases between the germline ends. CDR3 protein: CATSRDEGGGGYTF. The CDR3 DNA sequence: TGTGCCACCAGCAGAGATGAGGGGGGAGGCGGCTACACCTTC.

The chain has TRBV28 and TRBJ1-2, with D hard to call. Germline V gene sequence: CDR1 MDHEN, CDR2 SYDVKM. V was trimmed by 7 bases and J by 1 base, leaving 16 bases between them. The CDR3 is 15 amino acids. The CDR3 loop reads CASIEVAGHNYGYTF. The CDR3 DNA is TGTGCCAGCATAGAGGTGGCAGGCCATAACTATGGCTACACCTTC.

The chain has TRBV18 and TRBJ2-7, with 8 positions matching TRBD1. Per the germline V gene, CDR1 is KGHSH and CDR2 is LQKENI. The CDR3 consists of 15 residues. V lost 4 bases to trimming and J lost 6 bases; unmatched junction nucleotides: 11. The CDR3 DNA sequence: TGTGCCAGCTCACGTTGGTCCGGACAGGGCGGCGAGCAGTACTTC. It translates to CASSRWSGQGGEQYF. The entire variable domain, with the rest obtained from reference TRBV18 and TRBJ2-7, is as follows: NAGVMQNPRHLVRRRGQEARLRCSPMKGHSHVYWYRQLPEEGLKFMVYLQKENIIDESGMPKERFSAEFPKEGPSILRIQQVVRGDSAAYFCASSRWSGQGGEQYFGPGTRLTVT.

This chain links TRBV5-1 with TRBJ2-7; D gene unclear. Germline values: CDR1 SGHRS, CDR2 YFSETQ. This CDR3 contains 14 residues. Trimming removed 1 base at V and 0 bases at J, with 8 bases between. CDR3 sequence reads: CASSLLSVSYEQYF. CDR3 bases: TGCGCCAGCAGCTTGTTGTCAGTCTCCTACGAGCAGTACTTC.

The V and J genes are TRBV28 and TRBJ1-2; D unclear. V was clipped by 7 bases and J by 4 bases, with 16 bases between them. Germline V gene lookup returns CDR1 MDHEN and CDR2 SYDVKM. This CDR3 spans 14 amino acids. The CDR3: CASTYSPPFYGYTF. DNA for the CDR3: TGTGCCAGCACCTACTCCCCTCCCTTCTATGGCTACACCTTC.

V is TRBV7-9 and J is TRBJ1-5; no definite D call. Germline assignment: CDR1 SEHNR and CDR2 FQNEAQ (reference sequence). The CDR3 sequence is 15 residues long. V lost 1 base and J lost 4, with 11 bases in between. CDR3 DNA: TGTGCCAGCAGCTTAGAAGGGTTGGGGAATCAGCCCCAGCATTTT. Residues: CASSLEGLGNQPQHF.

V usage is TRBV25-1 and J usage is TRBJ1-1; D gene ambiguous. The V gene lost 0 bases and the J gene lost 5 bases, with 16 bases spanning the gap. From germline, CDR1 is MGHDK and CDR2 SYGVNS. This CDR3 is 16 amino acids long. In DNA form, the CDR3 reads TGTGCCAGCAGTGAATATATCACGGGTGAGCATACTGAAGCTTTCTTT. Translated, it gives CASSEYITGEHTEAFF.